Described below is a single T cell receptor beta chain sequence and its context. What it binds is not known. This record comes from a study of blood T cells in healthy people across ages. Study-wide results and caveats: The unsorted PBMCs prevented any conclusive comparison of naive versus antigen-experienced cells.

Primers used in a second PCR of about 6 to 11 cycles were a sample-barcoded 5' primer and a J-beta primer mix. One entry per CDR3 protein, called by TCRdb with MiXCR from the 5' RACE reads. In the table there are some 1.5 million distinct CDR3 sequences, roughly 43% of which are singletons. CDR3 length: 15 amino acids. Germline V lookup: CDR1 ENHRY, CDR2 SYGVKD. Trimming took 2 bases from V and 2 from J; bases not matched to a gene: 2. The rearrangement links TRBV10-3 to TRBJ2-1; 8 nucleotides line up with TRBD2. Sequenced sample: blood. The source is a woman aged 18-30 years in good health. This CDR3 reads CAISESGSAYNEQFF. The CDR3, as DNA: TGTGCCATCAGTGAGAGCGGGAGCGCCTACAATGAGCAGTTCTTC.